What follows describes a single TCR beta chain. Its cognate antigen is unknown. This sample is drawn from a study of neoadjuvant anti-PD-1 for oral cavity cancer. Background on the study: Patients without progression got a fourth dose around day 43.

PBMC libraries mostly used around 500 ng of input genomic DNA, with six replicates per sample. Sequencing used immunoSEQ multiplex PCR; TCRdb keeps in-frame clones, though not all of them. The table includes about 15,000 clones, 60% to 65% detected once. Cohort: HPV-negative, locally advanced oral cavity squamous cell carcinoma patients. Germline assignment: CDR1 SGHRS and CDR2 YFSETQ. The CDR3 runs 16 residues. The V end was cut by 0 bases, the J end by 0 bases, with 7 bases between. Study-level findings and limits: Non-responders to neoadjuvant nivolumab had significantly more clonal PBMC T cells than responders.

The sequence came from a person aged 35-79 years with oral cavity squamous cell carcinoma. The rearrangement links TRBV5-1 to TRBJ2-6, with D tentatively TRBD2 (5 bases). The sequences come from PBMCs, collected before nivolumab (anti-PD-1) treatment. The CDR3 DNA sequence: TGCGCCAGCAGCTTGGCGGGGAACTCTGGGGCCAACGTCCTGACTTTC. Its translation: CASSLAGNSGANVLTF. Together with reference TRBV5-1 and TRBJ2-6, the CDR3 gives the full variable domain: KAGVTQTPRYLIKTRGQQVTLSCSPISGHRSVSWYQQTPGQGLQFLFEYFSETQRNKGNFPGRFSGRQFSNSRSEMNVSTLELGDSALYLCASSLAGNSGANVLTFGAGSRLTVL.